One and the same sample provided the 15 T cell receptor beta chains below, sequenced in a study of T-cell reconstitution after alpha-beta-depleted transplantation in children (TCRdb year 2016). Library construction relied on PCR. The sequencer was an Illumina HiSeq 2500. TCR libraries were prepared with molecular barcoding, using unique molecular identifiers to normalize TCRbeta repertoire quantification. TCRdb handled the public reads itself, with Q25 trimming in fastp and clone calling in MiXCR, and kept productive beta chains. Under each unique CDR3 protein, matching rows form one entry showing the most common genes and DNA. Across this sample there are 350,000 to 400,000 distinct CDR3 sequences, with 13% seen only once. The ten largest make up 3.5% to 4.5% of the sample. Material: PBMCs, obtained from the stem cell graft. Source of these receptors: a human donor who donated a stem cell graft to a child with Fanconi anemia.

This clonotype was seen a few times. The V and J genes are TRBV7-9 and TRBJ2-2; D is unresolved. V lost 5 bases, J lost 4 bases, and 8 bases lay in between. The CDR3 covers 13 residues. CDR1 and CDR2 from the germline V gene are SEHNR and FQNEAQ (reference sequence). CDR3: CASSPEITGELFF. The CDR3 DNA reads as TGTGCCAGCAGCCCAGAGATCACCGGGGAGCTGTTTTTT.

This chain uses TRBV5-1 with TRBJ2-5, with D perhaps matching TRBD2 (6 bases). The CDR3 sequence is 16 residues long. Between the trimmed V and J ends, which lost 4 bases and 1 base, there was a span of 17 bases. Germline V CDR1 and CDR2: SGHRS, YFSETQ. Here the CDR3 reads CASSLQAGSVQETQYF. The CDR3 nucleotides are TGCGCCAGCAGCCTCCAGGCGGGGTCTGTCCAAGAGACCCAGTACTTC.

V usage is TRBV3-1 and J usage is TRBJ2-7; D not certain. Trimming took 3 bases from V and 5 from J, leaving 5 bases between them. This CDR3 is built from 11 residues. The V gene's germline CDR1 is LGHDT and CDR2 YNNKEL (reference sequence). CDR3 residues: CASSQGNEQYF. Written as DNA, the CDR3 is TGTGCCAGCAGCCAGGGGAACGAGCAGTACTTC.

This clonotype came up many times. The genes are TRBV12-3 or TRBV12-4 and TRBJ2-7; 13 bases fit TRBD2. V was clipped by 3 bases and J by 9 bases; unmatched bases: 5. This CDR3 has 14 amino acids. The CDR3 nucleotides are TGTGCCAGCAGTTTTACACTAGCGGGGGGGGCGCAGTACTTC. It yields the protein CASSFTLAGGAQYF.

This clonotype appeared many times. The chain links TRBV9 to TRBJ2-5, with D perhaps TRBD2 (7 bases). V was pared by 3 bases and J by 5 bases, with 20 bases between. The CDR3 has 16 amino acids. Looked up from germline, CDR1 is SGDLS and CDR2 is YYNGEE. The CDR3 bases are TGTGCCAGCAGCGCCATCCCTGGGGCGGGGGCGGAGACCCAGTACTTC. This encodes CASSAIPGAGAETQYF.

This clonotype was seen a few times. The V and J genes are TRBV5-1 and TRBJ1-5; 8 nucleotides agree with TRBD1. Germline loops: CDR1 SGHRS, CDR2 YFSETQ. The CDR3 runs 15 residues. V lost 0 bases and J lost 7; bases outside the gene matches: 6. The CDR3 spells CASSLAGQGGQPQHF. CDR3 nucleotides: TGCGCCAGCAGCTTGGCCGGACAGGGCGGCCAGCCCCAGCATTTT.

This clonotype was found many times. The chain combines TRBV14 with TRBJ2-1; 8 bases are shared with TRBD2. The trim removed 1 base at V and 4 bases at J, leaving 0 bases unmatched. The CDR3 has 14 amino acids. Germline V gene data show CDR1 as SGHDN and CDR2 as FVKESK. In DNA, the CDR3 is TGTGCCAGCAGCCAAGTAGCGGGGTACAATGAGCAGTTCTTC. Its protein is CASSQVAGYNEQFF.

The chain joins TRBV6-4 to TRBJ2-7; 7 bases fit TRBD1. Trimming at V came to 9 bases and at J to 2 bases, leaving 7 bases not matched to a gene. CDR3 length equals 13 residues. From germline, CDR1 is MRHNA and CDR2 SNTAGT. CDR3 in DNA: TGTGCCAGACGGTGGACAGGAACCTACGAGCAGTACTTC. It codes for CARRWTGTYEQYF.

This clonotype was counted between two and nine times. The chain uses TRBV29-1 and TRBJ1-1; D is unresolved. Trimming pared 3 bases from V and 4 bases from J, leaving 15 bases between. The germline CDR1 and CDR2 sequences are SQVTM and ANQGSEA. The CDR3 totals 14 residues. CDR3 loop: CSVDSGARTTEAFF. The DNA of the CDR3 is TGCAGCGTTGATTCGGGAGCCCGGACCACTGAAGCTTTCTTT.

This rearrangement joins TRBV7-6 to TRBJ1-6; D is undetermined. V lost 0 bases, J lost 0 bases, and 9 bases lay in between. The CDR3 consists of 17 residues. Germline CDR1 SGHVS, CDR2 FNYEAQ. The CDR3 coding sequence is TGTGCCAGCAGCTTAGCACAGACGAGCTCCTATAATTCACCCCTCCACTTT. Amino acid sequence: CASSLAQTSSYNSPLHF.

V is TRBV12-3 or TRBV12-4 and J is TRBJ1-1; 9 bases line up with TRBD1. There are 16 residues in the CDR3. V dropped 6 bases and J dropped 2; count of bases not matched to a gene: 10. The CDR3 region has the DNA TGTGCCAGCAGCCCACAGGGGGCTTTGGAAAACACTGAAGCTTTCTTT. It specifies CASSPQGALENTEAFF.

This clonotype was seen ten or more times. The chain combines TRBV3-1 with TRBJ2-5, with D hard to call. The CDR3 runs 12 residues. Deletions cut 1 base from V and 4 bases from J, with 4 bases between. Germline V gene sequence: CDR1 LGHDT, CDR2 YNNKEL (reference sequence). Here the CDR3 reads CASSQGGETQYF. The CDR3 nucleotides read TGTGCCAGCAGCCAAGGGGGAGAGACCCAGTACTTC.

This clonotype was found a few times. The CDR3 region has the DNA TGTGCCAGCAGCTCCTGGTCGAACGGTGGCTACACCTTC. This encodes CASSSWSNGGYTF. The rearrangement joins TRBV7-2 to TRBJ1-2; D unresolved. The CDR3 is 13 amino acids. The germline CDR1 and CDR2 sequences are SGHTA and FQGNSA. Trimming removed 4 bases from V and 7 bases from J, with 13 bases in between.

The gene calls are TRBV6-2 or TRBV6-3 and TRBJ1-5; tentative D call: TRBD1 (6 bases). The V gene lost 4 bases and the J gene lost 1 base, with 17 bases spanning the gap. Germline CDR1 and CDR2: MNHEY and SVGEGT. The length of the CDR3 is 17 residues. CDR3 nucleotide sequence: TGTGCCAGCAGTTTAACAGGGTCCCCGGTGAGCAATCAGCCCCAGCATTTT. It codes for CASSLTGSPVSNQPQHF.

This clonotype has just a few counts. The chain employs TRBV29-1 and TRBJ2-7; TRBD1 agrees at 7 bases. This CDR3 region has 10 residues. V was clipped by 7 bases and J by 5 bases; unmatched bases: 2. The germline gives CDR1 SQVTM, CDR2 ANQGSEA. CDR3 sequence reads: CSAGTDEQYF. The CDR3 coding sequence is TGCAGCGCCGGGACAGACGAGCAGTACTTC.